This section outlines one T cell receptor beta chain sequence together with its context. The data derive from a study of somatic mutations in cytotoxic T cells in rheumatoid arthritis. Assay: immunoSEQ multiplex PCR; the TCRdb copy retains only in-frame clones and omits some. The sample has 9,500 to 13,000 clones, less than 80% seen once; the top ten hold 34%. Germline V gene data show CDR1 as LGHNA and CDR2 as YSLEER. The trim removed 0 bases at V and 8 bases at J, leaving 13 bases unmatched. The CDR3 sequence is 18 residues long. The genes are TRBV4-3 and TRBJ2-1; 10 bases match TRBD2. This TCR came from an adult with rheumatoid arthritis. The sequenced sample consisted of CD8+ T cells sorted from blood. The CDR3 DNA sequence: TGCGCCAGCAGCCAAGAACTCTCTCTGGGGACTAGCGAGGATGAGCAGTTCTTC. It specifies CASSQELSLGTSEDEQFF.